Listed below are T cell receptor beta chains from one sample, sequenced in a study of OX40 agonist ivuxolimab in advanced cancers. Assay: immunoSEQ multiplex PCR; the TCRdb copy retains only in-frame clones and omits some. This table holds some 140,000 clones, less than 95% found once. The source was CD4+ or CD8+ T cells sorted from blood, collected in a trial of the OX40 agonist ivuxolimab. Receptors originate from an adult with an advanced solid tumor such as melanoma, head and neck, liver or kidney cancer. The CDR3 runs from the conserved cysteine through the conserved F or W. Each record gives: J gene, D gene, V gene, clone size, CDR3 protein, CDR3 DNA. D genes are given only for firm matches. Size values are once, few and many counts, or a class for expanded clones, and some rows have none.

>TRBJ2-7|TRBD1|TRBV18|-
CASSSSTGGAYEQYF
TGTGCCAGCTCATCCTCGACAGGGGGGGCCTACGAGCAGTACTTC
>TRBJ2-7|TRBD2|TRBV27|-
CASSTSSGLSSYEQYF
TGTGCCAGCAGTACGAGTAGCGGGTTAAGCTCCTACGAGCAGTACTTC
>TRBJ2-7|-|TRBV10-3|-
CAITPTGTYEQYF
TGTGCCATCACCCCGACAGGAACCTACGAGCAGTACTTC
>TRBJ2-5|TRBD2|TRBV7-3|once
CASSFPSGTGRETQYF
TGTGCCAGCAGCTTTCCTAGCGGGACGGGCCGCGAGACCCAGTACTTC
>TRBJ2-5|TRBD2|TRBV7-9|-
CASSLGSSGKQETQYF
TGTGCCAGCAGCTTAGGGAGTAGCGGGAAACAAGAGACCCAGTACTTC
>TRBJ2-5|TRBD2|TRBV25-1|-
CASSAARASGGETQYF
TGTGCCAGCAGTGCCGCGAGGGCTAGCGGGGGGGAGACCCAGTACTTC
>TRBJ2-7|TRBD2|TRBV7-3|-
CASSLIAGEFEQYF
TGTGCCAGCAGCTTAATAGCGGGAGAATTTGAGCAGTACTTC
>TRBJ2-2|TRBD1|TRBV18|-
CASSPKDGTGDSGELFF
TGTGCCAGCTCACCAAAGGATGGGACAGGGGACTCCGGGGAGCTGTTTTTT
>TRBJ2-5|-|TRBV19|-
CASRELLGGAGTQYF
TGTGCCAGTAGGGAGCTTCTAGGGGGGGCAGGGACCCAGTACTTC
>TRBJ2-6|-|TRBV6-4|once
CAINPSSGANVLTF
TGTGCCATCAACCCCAGCTCTGGGGCCAACGTCCTGACTTTC
>TRBJ1-3|-|TRBV7-8|-
CASSPRQRSSGNTIYF
TGTGCCAGCAGCCCAAGACAAAGAAGCTCTGGAAACACCATATATTTT
>TRBJ1-2|-|TRBV4-2|-
CASSQKEGSNYGYTF
TGTGCCAGCAGCCAAAAGGAGGGGAGTAACTATGGCTACACCTTC
>TRBJ1-2|-|TRBV6-5|few
CASSYSAANYGYTF
TGTGCCAGCAGTTACTCGGCAGCTAACTATGGCTACACCTTC
>TRBJ1-5|-|TRBV10-2|-
CASSVNGIQPQHF
TGCGCCAGCAGTGTGAACGGTATCCAGCCCCAGCATTTT
>TRBJ2-1|-|TRBV5-1|-
CASSLAVNEQFF
TGCGCCAGCAGCTTGGCAGTCAATGAGCAGTTCTTC
>TRBJ2-5|-|TRBV2|-
CASTSSLETQYF
TGTGCCAGCACCTCCTCGTTGGAGACCCAGTACTTC
>TRBJ1-2|-|TRBV19|once
CASSIDRSEYYGYTF
TGTGCCAGTAGTATAGATCGGTCAGAGTACTATGGCTACACCTTC
>TRBJ2-7|TRBD2|TRBV5-4|-
CASSGGQSGARLEQYF
TGTGCCAGCAGCGGAGGTCAGAGCGGGGCCAGATTAGAGCAGTACTTC
>TRBJ1-1|-|TRBV2|-
CASSSEMNTEAFF
TGTGCCAGCAGCTCGGAGATGAACACTGAAGCTTTCTTT
>TRBJ1-4|-|TRBV18|-
CASSPPWGEGVKLFF
TGTGCCAGCTCACCACCGTGGGGGGAAGGAGTAAAACTGTTTTTT
>TRBJ1-1|-|TRBV5-1|-
CASSVGGLGTEAFF
TGCGCCAGCAGCGTCGGGGGCCTGGGCACTGAAGCTTTCTTT
>TRBJ2-7|TRBD1|TRBV6-6|-
CASRPNRDRAYEQYF
TGTGCCAGCAGACCAAACCGGGACAGGGCGTACGAGCAGTACTTC
>TRBJ1-2|-|TRBV7-2|once
CASTAGQPNYGYTF
TGTGCCAGCACCGCCGGACAGCCTAACTATGGCTACACCTTC
>TRBJ2-3|-|TRBV11-1|-
CASSPPGNPDTQYF
TGTGCCAGCAGCCCTCCGGGCAACCCCGATACGCAGTATTTT
>TRBJ1-3|-|TRBV28|-
CASSGGRHTIYF
TGTGCCAGCAGTGGGGGGAGGCACACCATATATTTT
>TRBJ1-1|-|TRBV5-1|-
CASSFSGWNTEAFF
TGCGCCAGCAGCTTCTCAGGGTGGAACACTGAAGCTTTCTTT
>TRBJ2-1|TRBD2|TRBV19|-
CASALAGGLNEQFF
TGTGCCAGCGCACTGGCGGGAGGCCTCAATGAGCAGTTCTTC
>TRBJ2-3|-|TRBV14|-
CASSQDLAGPTDTQYF
TGTGCCAGCAGCCAAGATTTGGCGGGACCCACAGATACGCAGTATTTT
>TRBJ1-2|-|TRBV11-3|-
CASSLDSGGYTF
TGTGCCAGCAGCTTAGACAGCGGAGGCTACACCTTC
>TRBJ1-1|-|TRBV28|-
CASTPHLTGNTEAFF
TGTGCCAGCACCCCCCATCTGACAGGGAACACTGAAGCTTTCTTT
>TRBJ2-1|TRBD1|TRBV5-4|-
CASSGRRQGDNEQFF
TGTGCCAGCAGCGGCCGCCGACAGGGGGACAATGAGCAGTTCTTC
>TRBJ1-5|-|TRBV7-9|-
CASSLSASNQPQHF
TGTGCCAGCAGCTTATCGGCAAGCAATCAGCCCCAGCATTTT
>TRBJ1-2|TRBD1|TRBV27|-
CASSTGSSGYTF
TGTGCCAGCTCGACAGGGTCGAGTGGCTACACCTTC
>TRBJ2-3|-|TRBV2|-
CARYSGQLTDTQYF
TGTGCCAGATATTCTGGACAGTTAACAGATACGCAGTATTTT
>TRBJ1-1|-|TRBV28|-
CASSLAGSEAFF
TGTGCCAGCAGTTTGGCAGGGTCTGAAGCTTTCTTT
>TRBJ1-1|TRBD1|TRBV28|-
CASTLPGTGGNTEAFF
TGTGCCAGCACCTTGCCCGGGACAGGGGGGAACACTGAAGCTTTCTTT
>TRBJ2-7|TRBD1|TRBV2|-
CASSERTGGNEQYF
TGTGCCAGCAGTGAGAGGACAGGGGGCAACGAGCAGTACTTC
>TRBJ2-2|-|TRBV5-4|-
CASSGPAAEAGELFF
TGTGCCAGCAGCGGACCTGCAGCGGAAGCCGGGGAGCTGTTTTTT
>TRBJ1-4|TRBD1|TRBV27|-
CASSRTGNEKLFF
TGTGCCAGCAGCAGGACAGGGAATGAAAAACTGTTTTTT
>TRBJ1-4|-|TRBV28|-
CASSPPGGAKEKLFF
TGTGCCAGCAGCCCCCCCGGGGGGGCTAAGGAAAAACTGTTTTTT
>TRBJ1-1|-|TRBV28|-
CASCDLGAEAFF
TGTGCCAGCTGCGACTTAGGGGCTGAAGCTTTCTTT
>TRBJ1-5|-|TRBV28|once
CASSVTGETYSNQPQHF
TGTGCCAGCAGTGTCACGGGGGAGACCTATAGCAATCAGCCCCAGCATTTT
>TRBJ2-1|TRBD2|TRBV18|-
CASSPTSLAGANEQFF
TGTGCCAGCTCACCAACGAGTCTAGCGGGAGCCAATGAGCAGTTCTTC
>TRBJ2-2|TRBD1|TRBV15|-
CATSRDRGPGGELFF
TGTGCCACCAGTCGGGACAGGGGGCCCGGCGGGGAGCTGTTTTTT
>TRBJ1-4|-|TRBV11-1|-
CASSWAYNEKLFF
TGTGCCAGCAGTTGGGCGTATAATGAAAAACTGTTTTTT
>TRBJ2-5|-|TRBV18|-
CASSPPIRETQYF
TGTGCCAGCTCACCACCGATTCGAGAGACCCAGTACTTC
>TRBJ1-1|TRBD1|TRBV5-5|-
CASSLDRGGTEAFF
TGTGCCAGCAGCTTGGACAGGGGTGGCACTGAAGCTTTCTTT
>TRBJ1-1|-|TRBV7-9|-
CASGTYMSTEAFF
TGTGCCAGCGGGACCTACATGTCCACTGAAGCTTTCTTT
>TRBJ2-5|-|TRBV29-1|-
CSASSLTATQYF
TGCAGCGCGTCGTCGCTTACTGCGACCCAGTACTTC
>TRBJ2-6|TRBD1|TRBV7-8|-
CAGAQGAPTGANVLTF
TGTGCCGGCGCACAGGGGGCTCCTACTGGGGCCAACGTCCTGACTTTC
>TRBJ2-5|TRBD2|TRBV5-1|-
CASGNPTSGVETQYF
TGCGCCAGCGGAAACCCGACTAGCGGGGTAGAGACCCAGTACTTC
>TRBJ1-2|-|TRBV5-3|-
CARSPPAGSGNYGYTF
TGTGCCAGAAGCCCCCCGGCAGGGTCGGGGAACTATGGCTACACCTTC
>TRBJ1-5|-|TRBV19|-
CASSTPGGYQPQHF
TGTGCCAGTAGTACCCCCGGGGGCTATCAGCCCCAGCATTTT
>TRBJ2-7|TRBD1|TRBV4-3|-
CASSRQKDRWSSYEQYF
TGCGCCAGCAGTCGACAAAAGGACAGGTGGAGCTCCTACGAGCAGTACTTC
>TRBJ2-7|-|TRBV6-5|-
CASTAPGNYEQYF
TGTGCCAGCACGGCCCCGGGAAACTACGAGCAGTACTTC
>TRBJ1-3|-|TRBV7-2|-
CASSLVSSSSGNTIYF
TGTGCCAGCAGCTTAGTTTCGTCGAGCTCTGGAAACACCATATATTTT
>TRBJ1-5|-|TRBV21-1|-
CASSRGGCSNQPQHF
TGTGCCAGCAGCAGGGGGGGCTGTAGCAATCAGCCCCAGCATTTT